The entry below gives a single T cell receptor (beta chain) sequence along with its context. As yet, its antigen is unknown. A much larger clone sits a single nucleotide away, making a read error possible. Study-level points and caveats: Greatest tumor Treg TCR overlap was with tumor naive CD4+ cells.

TCRdb re-analysed the 5' RACE reads in MiXCR, keeping a single row per CDR3 protein. The table records roughly 50,000 distinct CDR3 sequences, about a sixth of them present only once. Per germline, CDR1 SEHNR and CDR2 FQNEAQ (reference sequence). This CDR3 is built from 14 residues. The chain couples TRBV7-9 to TRBJ2-7; 7 bases line up with TRBD1. The source material was naive CD4+ T cells sorted from blood. Regarding subset: naive CD4+ T cells, CD4+CD45RA+CD25-. The sequence came from a female donor with breast cancer. CDR3 sequence (DNA): TGTACCAGCAGCGTCCACCGGGACAGAGACGAGCAGTACTTC. Amino acid sequence: CTSSVHRDRDEQYF.